This TCR beta chain was sequenced during a study of T cell changes during pregnancy in multiple sclerosis (dated 2019 in TCRdb). About the investigation overall: The study looked at changes in the T cell repertoire across pregnancy in women with multiple sclerosis.

Library preparation used the immunoSEQ multiplex PCR assay. Drawn from immuneACCESS, this table holds only the in-frame rearrangements with V and J called that TCRdb kept. Clones are partly lost; checked studies trace under half to an unresolved V gene and leave the rest unexplained. Across this sample there are approximately 50,000 clones, with about 93% seen only once. The ten largest clones take up roughly 0.4% of the sample. This clone is medium-sized (0.01 to 0.1%) in its sample. Its antigen is still unknown. It has no much larger one-base neighbor in the sample; base qualities were not kept. The sequencing used CD4+ T cells from peripheral blood mononuclear cells, collected after pregnancy. This TCR came from a female donor with multiple sclerosis, enrolled in a pregnancy study.

The CDR3 sequence is CASSYSLTGAGTEAFF. The DNA sequence is TGTGCCAGCAGTTATTCCCTCACAGGGGCCGGCACTGAAGCTTTCTTT. The rearrangement joined TRBV6-5 to TRBJ1-1; 7 of the junction bases match TRBD1. CDR1 and CDR2, looked up from the germline V gene, are MNHEY and SVGAGI. V and J are trimmed by 3 bases and 4 bases, and the gene matches miss 11 bases of the junction. From the cysteine up to the phenylalanine, the CDR3 has a length of 16 residues. Of all the DNA, just the CDR3 is kept, 48 bases in frame from base 1.